The clone carrying this T cell receptor beta chain counts as medium-sized. As yet, its antigen is unknown. The time point here: sample taken at primary tumor resection. TCRdb re-called the 5' RACE reads through MiXCR, storing one row per CDR3 protein. This table holds several thousand distinct CDR3 sequences, 11% to 15% found once. The sample belongs to a study of spatial heterogeneity in lung cancer. Study results and limitations: For expanded intratumoral alpha and beta TCRs, counts tracked tumor mutation counts. The estimated TCR-seq coverage of tumor T cells amounted to roughly 7% when looking at alpha chains and around 13% when looking at beta chains.

V was pared by 5 bases and J by 0 bases, with 5 bases between. This CDR3 is built from 13 residues. CDR1 and CDR2 (germline): LGHNT, FRNRAP. The source was lung tumor tissue, collected at surgery. The chain carries TRBV12-5 and TRBJ2-4; D uncertain. The sequence was obtained from a female donor with early-stage non-small cell lung cancer. In DNA form, the CDR3 reads TGTGCTAGTGGTAGGGTAGCCAAAAACATTCAGTACTTC. This encodes CASGRVAKNIQYF.